The rows below give T cell receptor beta chains drawn from one sample of a study of Graves' ophthalmopathy and Graves' hyperthyroidism. One entry per CDR3 protein, called by TCRdb with MiXCR from the multiplex PCR reads. The sample contains roughly 1.1 million distinct CDR3 sequences, about 36% of which appear only once. Sequenced material: peripheral blood or thyroid tissue (not recorded which). All receptors derive from an adult man with Graves' hyperthyroidism. CDR3s include the opening cysteine and the closing phenylalanine or tryptophan. The D gene is left open where the match is weak. A clone size is listed for some rows: how often the clone was seen (once, few, many), or a class if it is expanded.

v_call: TRBV7-9
d_call: NA
clone_size: NA
j_call: TRBJ1-6
cdr3_nt: TGTGCCAGCAGTCCTGACGACGGACTTGGATCACCCCTCCACTTT
cdr3_aa: CASSPDDGLGSPLHF

v_call: TRBV12-3/TRBV12-4
d_call: TRBD2
clone_size: few
j_call: TRBJ2-2
cdr3_nt: TGTGCCAGCAGTCATACTAGCGGGAGACTCACCGGGGAGCTGTTTTTT
cdr3_aa: CASSHTSGRLTGELFF

v_call: TRBV7-2
d_call: NA
clone_size: many
j_call: TRBJ2-7
cdr3_nt: TGTGCCAGCAGCTTAGAGCCCGGGTGGGAGCAGTACTTC
cdr3_aa: CASSLEPGWEQYF

v_call: TRBV6-5
d_call: NA
clone_size: many
j_call: TRBJ1-1
cdr3_nt: TGTGCCAGCATTACGGGCGGGGCAGGCGGTACTGAAGCTTTCTTT
cdr3_aa: CASITGGAGGTEAFF

v_call: TRBV7-6
d_call: TRBD1
clone_size: NA
j_call: TRBJ2-7
cdr3_nt: TGTGCCAGCAGCTTAAGGGGACAGGGGGGCGAGCAGTACTTC
cdr3_aa: CASSLRGQGGEQYF

v_call: TRBV7-2
d_call: NA
clone_size: once
j_call: TRBJ2-2
cdr3_nt: TGTGCCAGCAGCGGAGGGAGGGGGAAAGCGAACACCGGGGAGCTGTTTTTT
cdr3_aa: CASSGGRGKANTGELFF

v_call: TRBV28
d_call: TRBD1
clone_size: NA
j_call: TRBJ1-2
cdr3_nt: TGTGCCAGCAGTTACCCTCGGACAGGATATGGCTACACCTTC
cdr3_aa: CASSYPRTGYGYTF

v_call: TRBV5-6
d_call: TRBD1
clone_size: NA
j_call: TRBJ1-5
cdr3_nt: TGTGCCAGCAGCTTGACAGGGGCCTATCAGTCCCAGCATTTT
cdr3_aa: CASSLTGAYQSQHF

v_call: TRBV7-2
d_call: TRBD1
clone_size: NA
j_call: TRBJ1-3
cdr3_nt: TGTGCCAGCAGCTTAGAAGGGGGGACAGGGGCCGCTGGAAACACCATATATTTT
cdr3_aa: CASSLEGGTGAAGNTIYF

v_call: TRBV10-3
d_call: NA
clone_size: once
j_call: TRBJ2-5
cdr3_nt: TGTGCCATCAGTGAAAGGGCGAACCAAGAGACCCAGTACTTC
cdr3_aa: CAISERANQETQYF

v_call: TRBV29-1
d_call: TRBD1
clone_size: NA
j_call: TRBJ1-2
cdr3_nt: TGCAGCGCCGACCCAATTGACAGGGGGCGAAACTATGGCTACACCTTC
cdr3_aa: CSADPIDRGRNYGYTF

v_call: TRBV19
d_call: NA
clone_size: NA
j_call: TRBJ2-7
cdr3_nt: TGTGCCAGTAGTGATGGCGGGGCAGGGGCCTACGAGCAGTACTTC
cdr3_aa: CASSDGGAGAYEQYF

v_call: TRBV6-5
d_call: NA
clone_size: many
j_call: TRBJ1-6
cdr3_nt: TGTGCCAGCACTGGAGGGGGTGGGTCACCCCTCCACTTT
cdr3_aa: CASTGGGGSPLHF

v_call: TRBV11-1
d_call: NA
clone_size: NA
j_call: TRBJ1-5
cdr3_nt: TGTGCCAGCAGCTTAGACGATAATCAGCCCCAGCATTTT
cdr3_aa: CASSLDDNQPQHF

v_call: TRBV15
d_call: NA
clone_size: NA
j_call: TRBJ1-2
cdr3_nt: TGTGCCACCAGCAGAGTTGGGGCAGGGCGCAGGACAAACTATGGCTACACCTTC
cdr3_aa: CATSRVGAGRRTNYGYTF

v_call: TRBV9
d_call: NA
clone_size: many
j_call: TRBJ1-1
cdr3_nt: TGTGCCAGCAGCGTCCAGCAGGGGAACACTGAAGCTTTCTTT
cdr3_aa: CASSVQQGNTEAFF

v_call: TRBV19
d_call: NA
clone_size: NA
j_call: TRBJ2-7
cdr3_nt: TGTGCCAGTAGTGAGGGACTCTTCCCCGCCTACGAGCAGTACTTC
cdr3_aa: CASSEGLFPAYEQYF

v_call: TRBV7-2
d_call: NA
clone_size: few
j_call: TRBJ1-5
cdr3_nt: TGTGCCAGCAGCCCCATGCAGGGAAGACAGCCCCAGCATTTT
cdr3_aa: CASSPMQGRQPQHF

v_call: TRBV5-4
d_call: TRBD1
clone_size: NA
j_call: TRBJ1-1
cdr3_nt: TGTGCCAGCAGCTTCGGGGACAGGGAGGTCACTGAAGCTTTCTTT
cdr3_aa: CASSFGDREVTEAFF

v_call: TRBV14
d_call: NA
clone_size: NA
j_call: TRBJ2-5
cdr3_nt: TGTGCCAGCAGCCACGATGATCACGAGACCCAGTACTTC
cdr3_aa: CASSHDDHETQYF

v_call: TRBV6-5
d_call: NA
clone_size: NA
j_call: TRBJ1-2
cdr3_nt: TGTGCCAGCAGAACAGTCGGGGCGGGCGGCTACACCTTC
cdr3_aa: CASRTVGAGGYTF

v_call: TRBV29-1
d_call: TRBD2
clone_size: NA
j_call: TRBJ2-7
cdr3_nt: TGCAGCGTTGAGACAACTAGCGGGAACCTTGACTCCTACGAGCAGTACTTC
cdr3_aa: CSVETTSGNLDSYEQYF

v_call: TRBV7-9
d_call: TRBD1
clone_size: many
j_call: TRBJ2-7
cdr3_nt: TGTGCCAGCAGCGCCGCCTCCGGGACAGGGTTCTACGAGCAGTACTTC
cdr3_aa: CASSAASGTGFYEQYF

v_call: TRBV20-1
d_call: NA
clone_size: NA
j_call: TRBJ2-7
cdr3_nt: TGCAGTGCTAGCGGACAAAACTCCTACGAGCAGTACTTC
cdr3_aa: CSASGQNSYEQYF

v_call: TRBV15
d_call: NA
clone_size: NA
j_call: TRBJ1-2
cdr3_nt: TGTGCCACCAGCAGAGTTGGGGGCGCTGAGGGCTACACCTTC
cdr3_aa: CATSRVGGAEGYTF

v_call: TRBV29-1
d_call: NA
clone_size: NA
j_call: TRBJ1-2
cdr3_nt: TGCAGCGTTGAAACTACAGGATACACCTTC
cdr3_aa: CSVETTGYTF

v_call: TRBV10-3
d_call: TRBD1
clone_size: NA
j_call: TRBJ2-7
cdr3_nt: TGTGCCAGCCTGCCGGGACAGGGGAGCTCCTACGAGCAGTACTTC
cdr3_aa: CASLPGQGSSYEQYF

v_call: TRBV7-9
d_call: NA
clone_size: many
j_call: TRBJ1-5
cdr3_nt: TGTGCCAGCAGCCTCACCGGTCAGCCCCAGCATTTT
cdr3_aa: CASSLTGQPQHF

v_call: TRBV7-2
d_call: TRBD1
clone_size: many
j_call: TRBJ2-7
cdr3_nt: TGTGCCAGCAGCTTAGGGACAGGGGGACCCTACGAGCAGTACTTC
cdr3_aa: CASSLGTGGPYEQYF

v_call: TRBV7-6
d_call: TRBD2
clone_size: NA
j_call: TRBJ2-5
cdr3_nt: TGTGCCAGCAGCCGACGATTGACTAGCGGGAGGATTACCCAAGAGACCCAGTACTTC
cdr3_aa: CASSRRLTSGRITQETQYF

v_call: TRBV12-3/TRBV12-4
d_call: TRBD1
clone_size: few
j_call: TRBJ1-5
cdr3_nt: TGTGCCAGCAGCCGACGACAGGGCTCCTCAAGGGGCAATCAGCCCCAGCATTTT
cdr3_aa: CASSRRQGSSRGNQPQHF

v_call: TRBV2
d_call: NA
clone_size: many
j_call: TRBJ1-2
cdr3_nt: TGTGCCAGCAGTGTACGGGTTGCGAGCTATGGCTACACCTTC
cdr3_aa: CASSVRVASYGYTF